The 23 T cell receptor beta chains below come from one sample, sequenced in a study of blood T cell repertoires in COVID-19. Here immunoSEQ multiplex PCR was the method, and the copy in TCRdb shows in-frame clones only, minus some. The sample lists some 290,000 clones; roughly 90% were seen once. Sequencing was carried out using peripheral blood. These TCRs come from a woman in her forties or fifties who had recovered from COVID-19.

Concerning this clone: An end of the junction differs from the germline gene, which may be a read error. The rearrangement links TRBV6-6 to TRBJ2-7, with TRBD1 matching over 7 bases. The CDR3 contains 12 residues. The germline V gene encodes CDR1 MNHNY and CDR2 SVGAGI (reference sequence). CDR3 sequence: CASSPQGQDRTF. The DNA for the CDR3 is TGTGCCAGCAGTCCACAAGGCCAGGACAGGACCTTC.

The J gene is TRBJ2-1, the V gene TRBV7-3, with D perhaps matching TRBD2 (6 bases). The CDR3 runs 14 residues. Germline loops: CDR1 SGHTA, CDR2 FQGTGA. Trimming removed 2 bases at V and 6 bases at J, with 11 bases between. CDR3 DNA: TGTGCCAGCAGCTTAGACGGGAGTCGCAATGAGCAGTTCTTC. Translated, it gives CASSLDGSRNEQFF.

The chain joins TRBV30 to TRBJ2-5; 9 nucleotides agree with TRBD2. V trimming: 0 bases; J trimming: 3 bases; junction bases outside the gene matches: 14. The CDR3 contains 18 residues. Germline loops: CDR1 GTSNPN, CDR2 SVGIG (reference sequence). This CDR3 is CAWSVRGGRVSLKETQYF. The CDR3 DNA sequence: TGTGCCTGGAGTGTACGTGGCGGGAGGGTCTCTCTAAAAGAGACCCAGTACTTC.

V usage is TRBV4-2 and J usage is TRBJ2-3, with 8 bases identical to TRBD2. This CDR3 has 16 amino acids. V dropped 4 bases and J dropped 4; count of bases not matched to a gene: 10. From germline, CDR1 is LGHNA and CDR2 YNFKEQ. CDR3: CASSPWEREHADTQYF. The CDR3 bases are TGTGCCAGCAGCCCGTGGGAGCGGGAGCATGCAGATACGCAGTATTTT.

The chain uses TRBV5-4 and TRBJ1-1; 7 nucleotides align to TRBD1. The CDR3 has 14 amino acids. From germline, CDR1 is SGHNT and CDR2 YYREEE (reference sequence). With 4 bases clipped from V and 0 bases from J, the junction kept 3 bases outside the gene matches. The CDR3 nucleotides read TGTGCCAGCAGCACCGGGACAGTGAACACTGAAGCTTTCTTT. It translates to CASSTGTVNTEAFF.

A single count supports this clone. This rearrangement joins TRBV5-6 to TRBJ1-4; TRBD1 matches at 7 bases. The germline gives CDR1 SGHDT, CDR2 YYEEEE. This CDR3 is 14 amino acids long. V gave up 3 bases and J gave up 8 bases; unmatched junction bases: 7. DNA of the CDR3: TGTGCCAGCAGCTGGGGACAGACCGGAGAAAAACTGTTTTTT. The encoded protein is CASSWGQTGEKLFF.

This clone was observed once. The chain is built from TRBV5-5 and TRBJ2-7, with D unclear. V shed 4 bases and J shed 0 bases, with 14 bases lying between them. The CDR3 spans 15 residues. Germline CDR1 and CDR2: SGHKS and YYEKEE (reference sequence). CDR3 sequence reads: CASSLFGPSSYEQYF. The CDR3 DNA follows: TGTGCCAGCAGCCTCTTTGGGCCAAGCTCCTACGAGCAGTACTTC.

This clone appeared a single time. The chain uses TRBV6-5 and TRBJ2-2, with a weak D call TRBD2 (6 bases). Between the trimmed V and J ends, which lost 7 bases and 6 bases, there was a span of 12 bases. Looked up from germline, CDR1 is MNHEY and CDR2 is SVGAGI. This CDR3 has 13 amino acids. The CDR3 here is CASKGTSPGELFF. CDR3 sequence (DNA): TGTGCCAGCAAGGGGACTTCCCCCGGGGAGCTGTTTTTT.

This clone occurred a few times. The chain links TRBV5-4 to TRBJ1-2, with 9 positions matching TRBD1. This CDR3 is built from 15 residues. Germline V gene lookup returns CDR1 SGHNT and CDR2 YYREEE (reference sequence). The V and J ends lost 4 bases and 4 bases, in that order; junction bases with no gene match: 8. The CDR3 DNA follows: TGTGCCAGCAGCGGACAGGGGCGGGACCGCTATGGCTACACCTTC. This gives the protein CASSGQGRDRYGYTF.

The chain employs TRBV7-3 and TRBJ2-1, with 7 nucleotides matching TRBD1. Trimming cost V 10 bases and J 3 bases; bases outside gene matches: 6. This CDR3 is 13 amino acids long. Looked up from germline, CDR1 is SGHTA and CDR2 is FQGTGA. CDR3 nucleotide sequence: TGTGCCATAAGCGACAGGGACTACAATGAGCAGTTCTTC. Its translation is CAISDRDYNEQFF.

This rearrangement joins TRBV10-3 to TRBJ1-2, with 7 bases lining up with TRBD1. J gave up 3 bases and V 0 bases, and 1 base lay outside the gene matches. CDR3 length: 14 residues. Germline values: CDR1 ENHRY, CDR2 SYGVKD. The CDR3 protein is CAISESDRDYGYTF. The DNA of the CDR3 is TGTGCCATCAGTGAGTCCGACAGGGACTATGGCTACACCTTC.

This clone was recorded a few times. This CDR3 is also generated by other DNA sequences in the sample. This chain links TRBV4-3 with TRBJ1-2, with 10 bases fitting TRBD1. Unmatched junction bases numbered 4, after V lost 4 bases and J lost 5 bases. Germline loops: CDR1 LGHNA, CDR2 YSLEER. CDR3 size: 14 residues. The CDR3 is CASSRGQGEYGYTF. The DNA for the CDR3 is TGCGCCAGCAGCCGAGGACAGGGGGAGTATGGCTACACCTTC.

V and J are TRBV28 and TRBJ1-3, with 10 bases aligning to TRBD1. CDR3 length equals 18 residues. V gave up 4 bases and J gave up 1 base; unmatched junction bases: 10. Germline assignment: CDR1 MDHEN and CDR2 SYDVKM. As DNA, the CDR3 is TGTGCCAGCAGTTCGAGACGGAGACAGGGGGCATCTGGAAACACCATATATTTT. Translation gives CASSSRRRQGASGNTIYF.

The V and J genes are TRBV11-3 and TRBJ2-6, with TRBD1 matching over 7 bases. Germline assignment: CDR1 SGHNT and CDR2 YENEEA. With V trimmed by 5 bases and J by 0 bases, 10 bases remained unmatched. The CDR3 is 18 residues long. The DNA of the CDR3 is TGTGCCAGCAGCGCTTCCGGGACAGCGAGCTCTGGGGCCAACGTCCTGACTTTC. Its protein product is CASSASGTASSGANVLTF. Variable domain in full (rest from reference TRBV11-3 and TRBJ2-6): EAGVVQSPRYKIIEKKQPVAFWCNPISGHNTLYWYLQNLGQGPELLIRYENEEAVDDSQLPKDRFSAERLKGVDSTLKIQPAELGDSAVYLCASSASGTASSGANVLTFGAGSRLTVL.

V gene TRBV28 combines with J gene TRBJ1-1; D not certain. The CDR3 sequence is 12 residues long. Germline assignment: CDR1 MDHEN and CDR2 SYDVKM. V shed 3 bases and J shed 8 bases, with 10 bases lying between them. CDR3 sequence (DNA): TGTGCCAGCAGTTTGATCGGGGAGGAAGCTTTCTTT. It codes for CASSLIGEEAFF.

The chain has TRBV7-2 and TRBJ1-3, with a weak D call TRBD1 (5 bases). The CDR3 has 17 amino acids. Germline V gene data show CDR1 as SGHTA and CDR2 as FQGNSA. The V gene lost 5 bases and the J gene lost 0 bases, with 17 bases spanning the gap. DNA for the CDR3: TGTGCCAGCAGCCCAGACAGAACGTTTTTCTCTGGAAACACCATATATTTT. It translates to CASSPDRTFFSGNTIYF. The full variable domain, with the rest looked up from reference TRBV7-2 and TRBJ1-3, is GAGVSQSPSNKVTEKGKDVELRCDPISGHTALYWYRQSLGQGLEFLIYFQGNSAPDKSGLPSDRFSAERTGGSVSTLTIQRTQQEDSAVYLCASSPDRTFFSGNTIYFGEGSWLTVV.

The V and J genes are TRBV12-5 and TRBJ2-5; possibly TRBD2 for D (6 bases). The V gene's germline CDR1 is LGHNT and CDR2 FRNRAP. The germline V and J ends were trimmed by 8 bases and 5 bases, with 15 bases remaining between them. The CDR3 totals 13 residues. CDR3 region: CASQRAPRETQYF. The CDR3, as DNA: TGTGCTAGTCAGCGGGCCCCCCGGGAGACCCAGTACTTC.

J is TRBJ1-6 and V is TRBV5-1; the D gene is possibly TRBD1 (5 bases). V lost 0 bases, J lost 9 bases, and 7 bases lay in between. This CDR3 contains 13 residues. Germline-derived CDR1 and CDR2 are SGHRS and YFSETQ. The CDR3 DNA follows: TGCGCCAGCAGCTTGGTAGGGGTTTCACCCCTCCACTTT. Its protein is CASSLVGVSPLHF.

This chain links TRBV29-1 with TRBJ1-2; maybe TRBD1 (5 bases). The germline V and J ends were trimmed by 4 bases and 3 bases, with 18 bases remaining between them. The CDR3 is 15 residues long. Germline V gives CDR1 SQVTM, CDR2 ANQGSEA. For the CDR3, the DNA is TGCAGCGTTGTCGAATCGACAGAAGGGGACTATGGCTACACCTTC. Translating it yields CSVVESTEGDYGYTF.

V gene TRBV5-1 combines with J gene TRBJ1-1; D might be TRBD1 (5 bases). CDR1 SGHRS and CDR2 YFSETQ come from the germline V gene. Trimming cost V 5 bases and J 2 bases, with 16 bases left between them. This CDR3 is built from 15 residues. The CDR3 region is CASSSFAGGNTEAFF. CDR3 nucleotides: TGCGCCAGCAGTTCCTTCGCGGGGGGTAACACTGAAGCTTTCTTT.

This chain uses TRBV19 with TRBJ1-1; D is perhaps TRBD1 (5 bases). The V and J ends lost 3 bases and 5 bases respectively, with 13 bases between them. Germline V gene lookup returns CDR1 LNHDA and CDR2 SQIVND (reference sequence). The CDR3 has 14 residues. CDR3 DNA sequence: TGTGCCAGTAGTATGGGGGGGGTGAGTACTGAAGCTTTCTTT. Protein product: CASSMGGVSTEAFF.

The chain links TRBV6-1 to TRBJ2-5; TRBD1 matches at 7 bases. Germline assignment: CDR1 MNHNS and CDR2 SASEGT. V lost 2 bases to trimming and J lost 5 bases; unmatched junction nucleotides: 11. There are 16 residues in the CDR3. The CDR3 sequence is CASSESLRGRRETQYF. CDR3 bases: TGTGCCAGCAGTGAATCTCTGAGGGGGCGCCGCGAGACCCAGTACTTC.

CDR3 DNA sequence: TGTGCCAGTAGTATAAGGGACTACAATGAAAAACTGTTTTTT. Amino acid sequence: CASSIRDYNEKLFF. The chain links TRBV19 to TRBJ1-4, with TRBD1 as a possible D gene (5 bases). V lost 2 bases, J lost 5 bases, and 9 bases lay in between. The V gene's germline CDR1 is LNHDA and CDR2 SQIVND (reference sequence). The CDR3 has 14 residues.